A single T cell receptor beta chain is shown here with its context. In the authors' methods: Using reference gene primer amplification, nucleated cell counts were estimated. Libraries were prepared by immunoSEQ multiplex PCR; TCRdb keeps only in-frame clonotypes and omits some of them. V, J and clone size are taken as reported in that table, and D and trimming were inferred from the DNA itself. The sample lists around 450,000 clones, approximately 90% seen once, with approximately 4.5% in the top ten. These data originate in a study of blood T cell repertoires in COVID-19. Whole-study context: Italy, Spain and the United States were the sources of the convalescent and acute COVID-19 samples.

Trimming took 2 bases from V and 10 from J; bases not matched to a gene: 6. CDR3 length: 14 residues. Germline CDR1 is SGHRS and CDR2 is YFSETQ. The clonotype originates from a woman aged 25 to 45 with acute or convalescent COVID-19. The specimen was peripheral blood. This sequence joins TRBV5-1 and TRBJ2-6, with 7 bases aligning to TRBD1. CDR3 in amino acids: CASSLGTASNVLTF. CDR3 nucleotides: TGCGCCAGCAGCTTAGGGACAGCCTCTAACGTCCTGACTTTC.